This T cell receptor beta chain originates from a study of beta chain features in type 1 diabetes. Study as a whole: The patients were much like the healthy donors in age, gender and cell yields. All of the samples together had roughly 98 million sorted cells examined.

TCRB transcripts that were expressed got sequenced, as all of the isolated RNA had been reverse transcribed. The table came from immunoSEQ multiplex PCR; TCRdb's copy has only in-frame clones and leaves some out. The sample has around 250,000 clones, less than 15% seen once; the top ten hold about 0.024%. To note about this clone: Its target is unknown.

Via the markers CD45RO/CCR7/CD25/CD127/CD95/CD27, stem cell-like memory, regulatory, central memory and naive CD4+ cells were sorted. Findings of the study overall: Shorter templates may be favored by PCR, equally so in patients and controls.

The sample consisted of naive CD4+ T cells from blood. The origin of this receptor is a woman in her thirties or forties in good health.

The CDR3 nucleotides read TGTGCCAGCAGTTACTCCGGGACACTATACAATGAGCAGTTCTTC. Its protein is CASSYSGTLYNEQFF. The chain joins TRBV6-5 to TRBJ2-1; tentatively, D is TRBD1 (6 bases). The CDR3 is made up of 15 amino acids. Trimming left V 0 bases short and J 4 bases short, with 10 bases between. Germline values: CDR1 MNHEY, CDR2 SVGAGI.